The 27 T cell receptor beta chains listed next were all sequenced from one sample in a study of Graves' ophthalmopathy and Graves' hyperthyroidism. The authors amplified TCR beta CDR3 regions, and they did so from RNA transcripts for repertoire sequencing. Investigators did first-round RT-PCR with HTBI primers, then second-round multiplex PCR. TCRdb independently ran MiXCR on the multiplex PCR reads; one entry per CDR3 protein. The sample comprises about 370,000 distinct CDR3 sequences, roughly a sixth of which are singletons, and 2.4% rests with the top ten. The sequenced material came from peripheral blood. The receptors here all came from an adult woman with stable Graves' hyperthyroidism.

This clonotype was seen at least ten times. This rearrangement joins TRBV13 to TRBJ2-7, with 9 bases matching TRBD2. V gave up 3 bases and J gave up 6 bases; unmatched junction bases: 3. This CDR3 is built from 13 residues. Germline assignment: CDR1 PRHDT and CDR2 FYEKMQ (reference sequence). Here the CDR3 reads CASSFLAGVEQYF. The CDR3 bases are TGTGCCAGCAGCTTTTTAGCGGGAGTCGAGCAGTACTTC.

This clonotype appeared many times. The V gene is TRBV24-1, the J gene TRBJ2-5; the D call may be TRBD1 or TRBD2 (5 bases each). The CDR3 loop spans 16 amino acids. Germline assignment: CDR1 KGHDR and CDR2 SFDVKD. Trimming pared 3 bases from V and 2 bases from J, leaving 15 bases between. The CDR3 spells CATSDPTGTLQETQYF. The CDR3 region has the DNA TGTGCCACCAGTGATCCAACCGGGACGTTGCAAGAGACCCAGTACTTC.

This clonotype occurred many times. This chain links TRBV7-3 with TRBJ1-1, with unresolved D. The CDR3 is 14 residues long. Trimming stripped 5 bases from V and 1 base from J, with 11 bases between. The germline CDR1 and CDR2 sequences are SGHTA and FQGTGA. In DNA, the CDR3 is TGTGCCAGCAGCGATATACAGCAGAACACTGAAGCTTTCTTT. This gives the protein CASSDIQQNTEAFF.

This clonotype was detected many times. V usage is TRBV6-2 or TRBV6-3 and J usage is TRBJ2-7; TRBD1 is a possible D gene (6 bases). The V end lost 1 base, the J end lost 3 bases, and 22 bases lay between the germline ends. CDR1 and CDR2 from the germline V gene are MNHEY and SVGEGT. The CDR3 runs to 18 residues. The CDR3 bases are TGTGCCAGCAGTTACTATCGGCAGGGGACCCCGGTATACTACGAGCAGTACTTC. This translates into CASSYYRQGTPVYYEQYF.

This clonotype turned up a few times. The V gene is TRBV15, the J gene TRBJ2-5; TRBD2 matches at 12 bases. Looked up from germline, CDR1 is LNHNV and CDR2 is YYDKDF (reference sequence). After removal of 0 bases from V and 2 bases from J, the junction contained 10 bases not matched to a gene. CDR3 size: 19 residues. The CDR3 DNA follows: TGTGCCACCAGCAGAGATCTGGCTAGCGGGAGGGCCCTTCAAGAGACCCAGTACTTC. Translated, it gives CATSRDLASGRALQETQYF.

This clonotype was picked up a small number of times. The rearrangement joins TRBV7-8 to TRBJ2-4, with D possibly being TRBD2 (5 bases). The CDR3 has 13 amino acids. Germline V gene lookup returns CDR1 SGHVS and CDR2 FQNEAQ. V lost 5 bases, J lost 6 bases, and 11 bases lay in between. The CDR3 is CASSRGTVNIQYF. The CDR3 nucleotides read TGTGCCAGCAGCCGGGGTACGGTAAACATTCAGTACTTC.

Ten or more counts support this clonotype. This chain links TRBV12-3 or TRBV12-4 with TRBJ2-7; 8 nucleotides line up with TRBD1. The CDR3 length is 15 residues. The J segment lost 4 bases and the V segment lost 1 base, leaving 6 bases of the junction unmatched. CDR3 amino acids: CASSLGSGGVYEQYF. CDR3 DNA sequence: TGTGCCAGCAGTTTAGGATCAGGGGGCGTATACGAGCAGTACTTC.

The rearrangement joins TRBV20-1 to TRBJ2-7; either TRBD1 or TRBD2 may supply D (5 bases each). V shed 6 bases and J shed 4 bases, with 7 bases lying between them. CDR1 DFQATT and CDR2 SNEGSKA come from the germline V gene (reference sequence). This CDR3 has 10 amino acids. In nucleotides, the CDR3 is TGCAGTGCCGGGGCGTACGAGCAGTACTTC. Encoded protein: CSAGAYEQYF.

This clonotype appeared a few times. It may be a read error: a sequence one base away is much more abundant. The chain has TRBV2 and TRBJ1-5; 9 positions match TRBD1. The CDR3 sequence is 15 residues long. The V gene end was trimmed by 8 bases and the J gene end by 0 bases; junction bases not matched to a gene: 5. Germline V gene sequence: CDR1 SNHLY, CDR2 FYNNEI. CDR3 nucleotide sequence: TGTGCCAGCGGTGGGGACAGGGTTAGCAATCAGCCCCAGCATTTT. Its translation is CASGGDRVSNQPQHF. The whole variable domain, remainder taken from reference TRBV2 and TRBJ1-5, is EPEVTQTPSHQVTQMGQEVILRCVPISNHLYFYWYRQILGQKVEFLVSFYNNEISEKSEIFDDQFSVERPDGSNFTLKIRSTKLEDSAMYFCASGGDRVSNQPQHFGDGTRLSIL.

This clonotype was observed at least ten times. The gene calls are TRBV19 and TRBJ1-2; 7 bases are a match to TRBD1. J was trimmed by 7 bases and V by 4 bases; bases with no gene match: 3. Germline CDR1 and CDR2: LNHDA and SQIVND (reference sequence). The CDR3 contains 12 residues. Written as DNA, the CDR3 is TGTGCCAGTAGTACGCCAGGGGGTGGCTACACCTTC. Residues: CASSTPGGGYTF.

The chain combines TRBV12-3 or TRBV12-4 with TRBJ1-1; the match to TRBD1 covers 9 bases. J lost 4 bases, V lost 7 bases, and 10 bases had no gene match. The CDR3 loop spans 15 amino acids. The CDR3 loop reads CASKTTGQGGTEAFF. The CDR3 DNA reads as TGTGCCAGCAAAACGACGGGACAGGGCGGCACTGAAGCTTTCTTT.

This clonotype came up many times. This chain links TRBV28 with TRBJ2-6; 16 positions agree with TRBD2. This CDR3 is 20 amino acids long. With V trimmed by 6 bases and J by 0 bases, 8 bases remained unmatched. The V gene's germline CDR1 is MDHEN and CDR2 SYDVKM. In DNA form, the CDR3 reads TGTGCCAGCAGCCGCTCGGGACTAGCGGGAGGGCGCTCTGGGGCCAACGTCCTGACTTTC. Encoded protein: CASSRSGLAGGRSGANVLTF. Supplemented by reference TRBV28 and TRBJ2-6, the full variable domain reads DVKVTQSSRYLVKRTGEKVFLECVQDMDHENMFWYRQDPGLGLRLIYFSYDVKMKEKGDIPEGYSVSREKKERFSLILESASTNQTSMYLCASSRSGLAGGRSGANVLTFGAGSRLTVL.

This clonotype was counted a single time. The chain employs TRBV12-3 or TRBV12-4 and TRBJ1-1, with a tentative D call TRBD1 (6 bases). With 3 bases removed from V and 4 bases from J, the gap between germline ends came to 12 bases. The CDR3 is 14 amino acids. CDR3 loop: CASSLQQQGTEAFF. The CDR3 bases are TGTGCCAGCAGTTTGCAACAACAGGGCACTGAAGCTTTCTTT.

This chain connects TRBV12-3 or TRBV12-4 to TRBJ1-1, with TRBD1 identical over 8 bases. J lost 4 bases, V lost 0 bases, and 7 bases had no gene match. The CDR3 is 16 residues long. In nucleotides, the CDR3 is TGTGCCAGCAGTTTAGCGGACAGGGTGATAGCCACTGAAGCTTTCTTT. This encodes CASSLADRVIATEAFF.

This clonotype was seen repeatedly, ten times or more. This chain connects TRBV20-1 to TRBJ2-6; D not resolved. The CDR3 runs 15 residues. V lost 0 bases to trimming and J lost 6 bases, with 12 bases between them. CDR1 and CDR2 (germline): DFQATT, SNEGSKA (reference sequence). CDR3 nucleotide sequence: TGCAGTGCTAGAGATCGAACAGCTGAGGCCAACGTCCTGACTTTC. This sequence encodes CSARDRTAEANVLTF.

In this sample, this clonotype turned up a few times. Being one base from a much bigger clone, this may be a read error. The gene calls are TRBV20-1 and TRBJ2-7, with 10 positions matching TRBD2. The germline gives CDR1 DFQATT, CDR2 SNEGSKA (reference sequence). This CDR3 is 15 amino acids long. Trimming took 1 base from V and 0 from J; bases not matched to a gene: 3. CDR3 DNA: TGCAGTGCTAGAGGGACTAGCGGACGCTCCTACGAGCAGTACTTC. It codes for CSARGTSGRSYEQYF.

This clonotype was counted many times. The chain recombines TRBV7-2 with TRBJ2-5, with 9 bases that match TRBD2. The germline CDR1 and CDR2 sequences are SGHTA and FQGNSA. This CDR3 contains 16 residues. The J segment lost 1 base and the V segment lost 2 bases, leaving 5 bases of the junction unmatched. CDR3 in DNA: TGTGCCAGCAGCTTAATGGGCGGGAGGGGCCAAGAGACCCAGTACTTC. Its translation: CASSLMGGRGQETQYF.

Ten or more counts support this clonotype. V gene TRBV3-1 combines with J gene TRBJ2-5, with a tentative D call TRBD2 (6 bases). CDR1 and CDR2 (germline): LGHDT, YNNKEL (reference sequence). The CDR3 consists of 16 residues. V lost 4 bases and J 2 bases, leaving 17 bases between the germline ends. The CDR3 DNA follows: TGTGCCAGCAGCCGGCGCGGGGCTCCGGAGCAAGAGACCCAGTACTTC. Translating gives CASSRRGAPEQETQYF.

In its sample, this clonotype was seen once. The chain combines TRBV7-2 with TRBJ1-1, with a tentative D call TRBD1 (5 bases). This CDR3 comprises 14 residues. Germline-derived CDR1 and CDR2 are SGHTA and FQGNSA. V lost 3 bases and J 3 bases, leaving 11 bases between the germline ends. The CDR3 bases are TGTGCCAGCAGCTTTATACTGGGGGACACTGAAGCTTTCTTT. It specifies CASSFILGDTEAFF.

This clonotype was recorded at least ten times. The chain recombines TRBV5-6 with TRBJ1-1, with D tentatively TRBD1 (5 bases). The V and J ends lost 4 bases and 4 bases respectively, with 14 bases between them. The CDR3 sequence is 14 residues long. Germline lookup yields CDR1 SGHDT and CDR2 YYEEEE. CDR3 coding DNA: TGTGCCAGCAGCGATTCCGGGACTACCACTGAAGCTTTCTTT. This sequence encodes CASSDSGTTTEAFF.

The V call is TRBV6-1, the J call TRBJ1-1; weak D call: TRBD1 (5 bases). In germline, CDR1 is MNHNS, CDR2 SASEGT. The germline V and J ends were trimmed by 4 bases and 9 bases, with 9 bases remaining between them. The length of the CDR3 is 11 residues. The CDR3 coding sequence is TGTGCCAGCAGTGGAACAGGAAAAGCTTTCTTT. Its translation is CASSGTGKAFF.

This clonotype was seen at least ten times. The rearrangement joins TRBV20-1 to TRBJ2-2; TRBD2 is a possible D gene (6 bases). Trimming stripped 1 base from V and 2 bases from J, with 11 bases between. The CDR3 length is 15 residues. CDR1 is DFQATT and CDR2 is SNEGSKA in the germline V gene (reference sequence). This chain's CDR3 is CSARARGVNTGELFF. Written as DNA, the CDR3 is TGCAGTGCTAGAGCGCGCGGGGTTAACACCGGGGAGCTGTTTTTT.

This clonotype was seen a handful of times. One end of the junction is discordant with germline, which a read error may explain. This rearrangement joins TRBV7-9 to TRBJ2-4; 7 nucleotides agree with TRBD1. This CDR3 has 16 amino acids. The V gene's germline CDR1 is SEHNR and CDR2 FQNEAQ (reference sequence). The DNA for the CDR3 is TGTGCCAGCAGCTTCACAGGGGTCCTAGCCGAAAACATTAAGTACTTC. Its protein is CASSFTGVLAENIKYF. The full variable domain, completed using reference TRBV7-9 and TRBJ2-4, is DTGVSQNPRHKITKRGQNVTFRCDPISEHNRLYWYRQTLGQGPEFLTYFQNEAQLEKSRLLSDRFSAERPKGSFSTLEIQRTEQGDSAMYLCASSFTGVLAENIKYFGAGTRLSVL.

This clonotype occurred a few times. The junction shows a germline mismatch at one end, possibly a read error. The chain employs TRBV12-5 and TRBJ2-7; D is unresolved. CDR1 and CDR2 (germline): LGHNT, FRNRAP. This CDR3 has 17 amino acids. CDR3 bases: TGTGCTAGTGGTTTGGTTTGGACGTCGGTCAGTCCCTACGATCAGTACTTC. Translating it yields CASGLVWTSVSPYDQYF. The complete variable domain, with remaining parts taken from reference TRBV12-5 and TRBJ2-7, reads DARVTQTPRHKVTEMGQEVTMRCQPILGHNTVFWYRQTMMQGLELLAYFRNRAPLDDSGMPKDRFSAEMPDATLATLKIQPSEPRDSAVYFCASGLVWTSVSPYDQYFGPGTRLTVT.

This clonotype was counted at least ten times. This sequence joins TRBV2 and TRBJ2-2; D is possibly TRBD1 (6 bases). This CDR3 is 13 amino acids long. The germline V and J ends were trimmed by 8 bases and 6 bases, with 13 bases remaining between them. In germline, CDR1 is SNHLY, CDR2 FYNNEI. The CDR3 is CASLGGNAGELFF. The CDR3 coding sequence is TGTGCCAGCTTAGGGGGTAACGCCGGGGAGCTGTTTTTT.

This clonotype was seen ten or more times. The chain carries TRBV28 and TRBJ2-7, with D maybe TRBD1 (5 bases). The V gene's germline CDR1 is MDHEN and CDR2 SYDVKM. The CDR3 length is 16 residues. Trimming took 5 bases from V and 3 from J, leaving 20 bases between them. In DNA form, the CDR3 reads TGTGCCAGCAGTCCCACCCTCAGGTCTAGGGGCTACGAGCAGTACTTC. This encodes CASSPTLRSRGYEQYF.

This clonotype has at least ten counts. The chain couples TRBV20-1 to TRBJ2-7, with D unresolved. CDR3 length: 12 residues. V lost 5 bases and J 5 bases, leaving 13 bases between the germline ends. Germline CDR1 is DFQATT and CDR2 is SNEGSKA (reference sequence). The CDR3 nucleotides are TGCAGTGCTCACCTGCTGCGGCACGAGCAGTACTTC. Translated: CSAHLLRHEQYF.